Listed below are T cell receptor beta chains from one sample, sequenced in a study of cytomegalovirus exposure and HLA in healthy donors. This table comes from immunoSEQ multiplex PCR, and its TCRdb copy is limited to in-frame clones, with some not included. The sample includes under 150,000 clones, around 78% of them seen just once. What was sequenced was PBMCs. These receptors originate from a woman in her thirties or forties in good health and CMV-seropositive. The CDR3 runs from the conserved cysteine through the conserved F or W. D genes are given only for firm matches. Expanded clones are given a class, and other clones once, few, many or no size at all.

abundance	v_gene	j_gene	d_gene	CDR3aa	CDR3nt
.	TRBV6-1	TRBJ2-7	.	CASSEVRGPYEQYF	TGTGCCAGCAGTGAAGTCAGGGGACCCTACGAGCAGTACTTC
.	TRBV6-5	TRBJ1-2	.	CASSADGVLGGYTF	TGTGCCAGCAGCGCTGACGGGGTTCTGGGTGGCTACACCTTC
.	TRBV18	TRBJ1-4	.	CASSPHSTNEKLFF	TGTGCCAGCTCACCACACTCAACTAATGAAAAACTGTTTTTT
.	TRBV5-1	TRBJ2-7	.	CASSSFPGTYEQYF	TGCGCCAGCAGCTCGTTCCCGGGGACCTACGAGCAGTACTTC
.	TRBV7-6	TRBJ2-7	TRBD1	CASSPPPGQGWSEQYF	TGTGCCAGCAGCCCACCCCCGGGACAGGGTTGGTCTGAGCAGTACTTC
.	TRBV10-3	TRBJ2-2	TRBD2	CAISESKGGRGTGELFF	TGTGCCATCAGTGAGTCAAAAGGCGGGAGAGGCACCGGGGAGCTGTTTTTT
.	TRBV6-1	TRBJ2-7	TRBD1	CASSYRTGVLEQYF	TGTGCCAGCAGTTATAGGACAGGGGTTCTCGAGCAGTACTTC
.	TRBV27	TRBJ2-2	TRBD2	CASSLLAGDIGELFF	TGTGCCAGCAGTTTACTAGCGGGAGATATCGGGGAGCTGTTTTTT
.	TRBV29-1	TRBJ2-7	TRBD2	CSVASGSSYEQYF	TGCAGCGTCGCTAGCGGGAGCTCCTACGAGCAGTACTTC
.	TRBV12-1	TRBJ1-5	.	CASSRGQGNQPQHF	TGTGCCAGCAGCCGCGGACAGGGTAATCAGCCCCAGCATTTT
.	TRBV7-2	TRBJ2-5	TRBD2	CASSFGGREETQYF	TGTGCCAGCAGCTTTGGCGGGAGGGAGGAGACCCAGTACTTC
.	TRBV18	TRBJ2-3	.	CASSPYGSTDTQYF	TGTGCCAGCTCACCATACGGGAGCACAGATACGCAGTATTTT
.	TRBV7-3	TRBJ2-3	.	CASSPRGADTQYF	TGTGCCAGCAGCCCGCGGGGCGCAGATACGCAGTATTTT
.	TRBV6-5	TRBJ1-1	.	CASSLRGNTEAFF	TGTGCCAGCAGCCTACGGGGGAACACTGAAGCTTTCTTT
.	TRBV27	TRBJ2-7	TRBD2	CASRELAAYEQYF	TGTGCCAGCAGGGAACTAGCGGCTTACGAGCAGTACTTC
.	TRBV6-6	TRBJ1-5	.	CASSLGVSNQPQHF	TGTGCCAGCAGTTTGGGAGTCAGCAATCAGCCCCAGCATTTT
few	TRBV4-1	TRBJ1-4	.	CASSQVDRAEKLFF	TGCGCCAGCAGCCAAGTGGACAGAGCTGAAAAACTGTTTTTT
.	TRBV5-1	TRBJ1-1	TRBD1	CASSFGGTGPLGTEAFF	TGCGCCAGCAGCTTCGGCGGGACAGGGCCCTTGGGGACTGAAGCTTTCTTT
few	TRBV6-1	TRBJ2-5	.	CASSDGTIRETQYF	TGTGCCAGCAGTGACGGGACAATACGAGAGACCCAGTACTTC
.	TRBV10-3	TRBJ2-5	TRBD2	CAISEGLAGVREQYF	TGTGCCATCAGTGAGGGACTAGCGGGAGTGCGGGAGCAGTACTTC
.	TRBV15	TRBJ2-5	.	CATSGSRETQYF	TGTGCCACCAGCGGGTCTAGGGAGACCCAGTACTTC
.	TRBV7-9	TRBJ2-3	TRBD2	CASSYMGLAGMGTQYF	TGTGCCAGCAGCTATATGGGACTAGCGGGAATGGGCACGCAGTATTTT
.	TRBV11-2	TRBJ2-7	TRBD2	CASSLVTSGPYEQYF	TGTGCCAGCAGCTTAGTGACTAGCGGGCCCTACGAGCAGTACTTC
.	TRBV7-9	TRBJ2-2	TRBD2	CASSFSGRAGSTGELFF	TGTGCCAGCAGCTTCAGCGGGAGGGCCGGGAGTACCGGGGAGCTGTTTTTT